The following is a T cell receptor (beta chain) sequence with its context. Its antigen is undetermined. Time point here: newly diagnosed GD, antithyroid drugs for less than 3 months. Extracted RNA from PBMCs served as the source of the TCR library. Patients were enrolled at an endocrinology department in Xi'an, China. The data were obtained in a study of regulatory T cells in long-lasting Graves disease. The CDR3 consists of 14 residues. Trimming took off 7 bases at V and 4 bases at J, with 16 bases between the two ends. To make TCR beta libraries, researchers used iRepertoire HTBI primers and Arm-PCR of CDR3 regions. TCRdb re-derived calls from the multiplex PCR reads in MiXCR, one entry per CDR3 protein. The table has a few hundred thousand distinct CDR3 sequences, around a fifth seen once; the top ten hold 10% to 15%. Findings of the study overall: A reduction in accuracy may have resulted from the small sample size.

These data also formed part of another study, on T cells in Graves' hyperthyroidism and ophthalmopathy. That source adds: Patients between 18 and 65 years old had hyperthyroidism, newly diagnosed and lasting under 2 months.

The chain links TRBV6-7 to TRBJ2-5; D possibly corresponds to TRBD1 (5 bases). TRBV6-7 is classed as an ORF, of uncertain function. The sequences come from peripheral blood mononuclear cells (PBMCs), collected at new diagnosis, from a patient treated with antithyroid drugs. This receptor was obtained from a woman aged 25 to 39 with Graves disease. This CDR3 is CASINLGALETQYF. DNA for the CDR3: TGTGCCAGCATTAACCTTGGGGCCCTAGAGACCCAGTACTTC.